This TCR beta chain stems from a study of blood T cell repertoires in COVID-19. At the level of the study: COVID-19 samples collected from the United States, Italy and Spain covered acute and convalescent phases. Sources were T cells, B-cell-depleted T cells, or PBMCs; the material itself was cDNA or gDNA.

After removal of 5 bases from V and 6 bases from J, the junction contained 3 bases not matched to a gene. The CDR3 runs to 14 residues. Germline V gives CDR1 SGHRS, CDR2 YFSETQ. In the authors' workflow: Estimated nucleated cell counts came from reference gene primer amplification. The repertoire was sequenced with immunoSEQ multiplex PCR; TCRdb's copy has only in-frame clones and lacks some. The DNA gave D and trimming, while V, J and clone size come from that table. The sample carries approximately 190,000 clones, about 80% recorded once. The clonotype originates from a human donor with acute or convalescent COVID-19. The donor label of this sample is uncertain. The sequenced sample consisted of peripheral blood. This sequence joins TRBV5-1 and TRBJ1-6, with 9 positions matching TRBD1. In DNA, the CDR3 is TGCGCCAGCAGTAGACAGGGGGGTAATTCACCCCTCCACTTT. It translates to CASSRQGGNSPLHF.